This T cell receptor beta chain was sequenced during a study of blood T cell repertoires in COVID-19. Study-wide context: PBMCs, B-cell-depleted T cells, or T cells were the source of the cDNA or gDNA that made up the material.

In the original analysis: Cell counts per sample came from amplifying reference gene primers. The assay was immunoSEQ multiplex PCR, and TCRdb's table has in-frame clones only and misses some. Clone size and the V and J calls come from that table; the DNA yielded D and trimming. There are roughly 300,000 clones in the sample; approximately 90% occur only once, and 2% to 2.5% lies in the top ten. Everyone who took part was roughly 18 to 89 years old, and they came from about two dozen US areas. Participants' own reports of clinical history determined their cohort assignment. The V gene's germline CDR1 is SGDLS and CDR2 YYNGEE. Trimming removed 3 bases from V and 8 bases from J, with 11 bases in between. There are 13 residues in the CDR3.

The source is a woman between 40 and 55 years old with acute COVID-19. The sample was PBMCs or T cells enriched from blood (not recorded which). J is TRBJ1-4 and V is TRBV9; no clear D. DNA for the CDR3: TGTGCCAGCAGCGCCGACCTGAGGGAAAAACTGTTTTTT. Encoded protein: CASSADLREKLFF.